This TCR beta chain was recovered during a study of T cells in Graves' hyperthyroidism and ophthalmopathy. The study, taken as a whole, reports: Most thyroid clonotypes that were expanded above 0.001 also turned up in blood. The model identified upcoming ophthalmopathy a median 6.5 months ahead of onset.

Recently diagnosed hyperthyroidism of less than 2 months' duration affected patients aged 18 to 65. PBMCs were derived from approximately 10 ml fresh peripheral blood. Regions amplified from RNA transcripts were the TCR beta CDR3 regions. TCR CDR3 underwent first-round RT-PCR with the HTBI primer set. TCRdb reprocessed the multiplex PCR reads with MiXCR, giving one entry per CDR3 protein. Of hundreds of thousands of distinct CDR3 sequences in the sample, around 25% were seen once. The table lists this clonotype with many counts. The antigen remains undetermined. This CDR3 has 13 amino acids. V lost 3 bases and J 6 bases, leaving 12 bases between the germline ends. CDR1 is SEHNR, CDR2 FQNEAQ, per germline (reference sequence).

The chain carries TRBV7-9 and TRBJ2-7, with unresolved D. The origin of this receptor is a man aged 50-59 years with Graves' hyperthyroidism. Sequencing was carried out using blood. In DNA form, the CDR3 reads TGTGCCAGCAGCTTCCCTGGCGTTGGCGAGCAGTACTTC. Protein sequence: CASSFPGVGEQYF.